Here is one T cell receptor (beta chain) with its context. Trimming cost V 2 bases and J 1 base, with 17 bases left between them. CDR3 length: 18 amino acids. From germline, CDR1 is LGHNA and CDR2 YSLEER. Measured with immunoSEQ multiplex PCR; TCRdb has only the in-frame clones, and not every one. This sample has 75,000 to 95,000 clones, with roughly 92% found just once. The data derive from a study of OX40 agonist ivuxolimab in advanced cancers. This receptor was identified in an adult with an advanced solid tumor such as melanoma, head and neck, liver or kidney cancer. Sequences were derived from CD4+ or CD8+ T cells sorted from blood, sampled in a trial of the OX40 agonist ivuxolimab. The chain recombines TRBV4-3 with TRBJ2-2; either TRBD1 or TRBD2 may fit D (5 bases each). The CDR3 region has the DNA TGCGCCAGCAGCCAAAGTGATCCGGGACGGGAGAACACCGGGGAGCTGTTTTTT. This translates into CASSQSDPGRENTGELFF.